This T cell receptor beta chain stems from a study of blood T cell repertoires in COVID-19. J was trimmed by 6 bases and V by 4 bases; bases with no gene match: 6. The V gene's germline CDR1 is SGHRS and CDR2 YFSETQ. The CDR3 is 15 amino acids. Only in-frame clones appear in the TCRdb table, and some are missing; sequencing was by immunoSEQ multiplex PCR. The sample has over 50,000 clones; over 65% are singletons. The sequence was collected from an elderly man with active or convalescent COVID-19. The sample comprised peripheral blood. The V and J genes are TRBV5-1 and TRBJ1-6; 8 bases map to TRBD1. CDR3 region: CASSPQGVANSPLHF. In nucleotides, the CDR3 is TGCGCCAGCAGCCCACAGGGGGTTGCTAATTCACCCCTCCACTTT.